This TCR beta chain was recorded in a study of T-cell reconstitution after alpha-beta-depleted transplantation in children (dated by TCRdb to the mid-2010s). Concerning the study at large: T-cell immune reconstitution after TCRalphabeta/CD19-depleted allogeneic hematopoietic cell transplantation in children was quantitatively tracked in the study by means of TCR repertoire profiling.

On this clonotype: The clone's antigen remains unknown. It has no much larger one-base neighbor in the sample; base qualities were not kept.

Including cysteine and phenylalanine, the CDR3 has 12 amino acids. The CDR3 DNA has 36 bases and is translated from base 1. Sequences GTSNPN (CDR1) and SVGIG (CDR2) are obtained from the germline V gene (reference sequence). Trimming removed 4 bases from V and 5 bases from J, leaving 12 bases between the germline ends. The library was prepared using PCR. Sequencing instrument: Illumina HiSeq 2500. To normalize quantification of the TCRbeta repertoire, the TCR libraries were built with molecular barcoding that relied on unique molecular identifiers. TCRdb took the public reads, trimmed them with fastp at Q25, ran MiXCR for clone calling and kept in-frame beta chains. Records with the same CDR3 protein are collapsed into one entry carrying the most frequent genes and DNA. This sample gives around 190,000 distinct CDR3 sequences in total; about 7% of them show up just once. The ten largest clones represent less than 7% of the sample.

Results and caveats for the whole study, not just this receptor: The apparently early alphabetaT-cell count recovery about two months after transplant was reportedly dependent on only several hundred rapidly expanded clones derived from non-depleted graft cells. Over the following months the frequencies of hyperexpanded clones went down, and after one year T-cell counts and TCRbeta diversity were mostly credited to newly produced T cells. In some patients, the high TCRbeta diversity seen at day 60 was put down to recipient T cells and intrathymic progenitors that had survived conditioning.

The treatment or condition label for this specimen denotes: allogeneic hematopoietic cell transplantation with graft depleted of TCRalphabeta T cells and CD19 B cells. Transplant recipients were children who received TCRalphabeta/CD19-depleted allogeneic hematopoietic cell grafts. Recombination joined TRBV30 with TRBJ2-7; no D segment can be confidently identified. Sequences were derived from PBMCs, sampled before TCRalphabeta/CD19-depleted stem cell transplant. The source of this sequence is a boy between 2 and 10 years old with acute lymphoblastic leukemia, due to receive a stem cell transplant. The base sequence is TGTGCCTGGACTAGTTCGAACCACGAGCAGTACTTC. The encoded protein is CAWTSSNHEQYF.